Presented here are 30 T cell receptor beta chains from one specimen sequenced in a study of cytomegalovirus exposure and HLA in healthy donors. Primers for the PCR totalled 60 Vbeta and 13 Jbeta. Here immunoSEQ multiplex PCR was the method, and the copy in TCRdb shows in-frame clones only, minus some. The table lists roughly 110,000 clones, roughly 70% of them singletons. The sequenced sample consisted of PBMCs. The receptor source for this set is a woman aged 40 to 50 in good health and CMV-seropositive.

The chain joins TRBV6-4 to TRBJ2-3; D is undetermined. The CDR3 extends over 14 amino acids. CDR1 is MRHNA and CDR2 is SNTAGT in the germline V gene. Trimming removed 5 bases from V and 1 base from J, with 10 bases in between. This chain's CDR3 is CASSPFQGTDTQYF. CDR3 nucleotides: TGTGCCAGCAGTCCCTTTCAGGGCACAGATACGCAGTATTTT.

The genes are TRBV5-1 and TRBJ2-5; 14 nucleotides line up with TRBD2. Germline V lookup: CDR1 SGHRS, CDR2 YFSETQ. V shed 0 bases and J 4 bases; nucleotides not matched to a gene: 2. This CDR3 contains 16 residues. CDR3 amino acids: CASSLGLAGGGETQYF. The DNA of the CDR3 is TGCGCCAGCAGCTTGGGACTAGCGGGGGGGGGAGAGACCCAGTACTTC.

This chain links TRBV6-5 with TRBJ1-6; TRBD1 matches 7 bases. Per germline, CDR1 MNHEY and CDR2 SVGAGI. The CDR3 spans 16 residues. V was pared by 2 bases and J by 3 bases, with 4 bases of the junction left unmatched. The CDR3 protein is CASSYLGTDYNSPLHF. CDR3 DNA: TGTGCCAGCAGTTACCTTGGGACAGACTATAATTCACCCCTCCACTTT.

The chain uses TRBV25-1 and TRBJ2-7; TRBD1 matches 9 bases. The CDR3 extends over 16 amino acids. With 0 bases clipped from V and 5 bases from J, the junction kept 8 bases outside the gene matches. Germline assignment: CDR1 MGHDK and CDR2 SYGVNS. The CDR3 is CASSEYGGTGNHEQYF. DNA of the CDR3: TGTGCCAGCAGTGAATATGGAGGGACAGGGAACCACGAGCAGTACTTC.

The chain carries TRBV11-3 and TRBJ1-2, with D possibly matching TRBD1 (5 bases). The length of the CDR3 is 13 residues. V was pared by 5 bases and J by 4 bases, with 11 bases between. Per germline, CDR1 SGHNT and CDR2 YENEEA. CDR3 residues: CASSKGYGYGYTF. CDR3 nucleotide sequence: TGTGCCAGCAGCAAGGGGTATGGCTATGGCTACACCTTC.

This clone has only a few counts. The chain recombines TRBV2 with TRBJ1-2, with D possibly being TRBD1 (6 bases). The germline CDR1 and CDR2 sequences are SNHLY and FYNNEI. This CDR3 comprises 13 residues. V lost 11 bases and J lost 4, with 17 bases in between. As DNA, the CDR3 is TGTGCCTGGTCGGGGCAGGGGACCTATGGCTACACCTTC. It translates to CAWSGQGTYGYTF. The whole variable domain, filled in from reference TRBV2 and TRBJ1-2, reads EPEVTQTPSHQVTQMGQEVILRCVPISNHLYFYWYRQILGQKVEFLVSFYNNEISEKSEIFDDQFSVERPDGSNFTLKIRSTKLEDSAMYFCAWSGQGTYGYTFGSGTRLTVV.

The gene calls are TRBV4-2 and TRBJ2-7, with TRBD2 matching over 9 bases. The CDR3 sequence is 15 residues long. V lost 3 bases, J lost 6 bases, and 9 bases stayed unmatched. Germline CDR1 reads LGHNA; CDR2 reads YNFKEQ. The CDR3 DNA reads TGTGCCAGCAGCCACCCGAATAGCGGGGGATCCGAGCAGTACTTC. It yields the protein CASSHPNSGGSEQYF.

The CDR3 here is CASSMGASNSPLHF. The CDR3 DNA reads TGTGCCAGTAGTATGGGGGCTTCGAATTCACCCCTCCACTTT. The chain has TRBV19 and TRBJ1-6, with TRBD1 as a possible D gene (6 bases). Germline CDR1 LNHDA, CDR2 SQIVND (reference sequence). There are 14 residues in the CDR3. V gave up 3 bases and J gave up 7 bases, with 10 bases separating them.

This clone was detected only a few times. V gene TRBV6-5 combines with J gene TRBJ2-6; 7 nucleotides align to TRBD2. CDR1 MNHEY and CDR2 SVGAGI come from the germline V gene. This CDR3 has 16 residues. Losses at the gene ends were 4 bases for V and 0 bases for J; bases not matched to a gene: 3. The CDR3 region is CASSSSGGSGANVLTF. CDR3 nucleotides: TGTGCCAGCAGTTCGTCGGGGGGCTCTGGGGCCAACGTCCTGACTTTC.

In DNA form, the CDR3 reads TGTGCCTGGAGTGGAGGAGTGGCAGGGGAGTATTTT. Its protein is CAWSGGVAGEYF. The J gene is TRBJ2-3, the V gene TRBV30; D perhaps matches TRBD1 (6 bases). Between the trimmed V and J ends, which lost 1 base and 13 bases, there was a span of 15 bases. Germline V gives CDR1 GTSNPN, CDR2 SVGIG (reference sequence). CDR3 size: 12 residues.

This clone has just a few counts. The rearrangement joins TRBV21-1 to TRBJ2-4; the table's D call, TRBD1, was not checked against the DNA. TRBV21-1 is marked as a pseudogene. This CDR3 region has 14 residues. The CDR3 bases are TGTGCCATATACGACAGGACCCCCAAAAACATTCAGTACTTC. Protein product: CAIYDRTPKNIQYF.

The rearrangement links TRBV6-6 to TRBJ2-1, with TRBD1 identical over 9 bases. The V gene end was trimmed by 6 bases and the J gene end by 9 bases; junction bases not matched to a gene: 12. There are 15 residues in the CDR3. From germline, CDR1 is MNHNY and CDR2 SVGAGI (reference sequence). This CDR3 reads CASSPRDREGGEQFF. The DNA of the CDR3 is TGTGCCAGCAGCCCCCGGGACAGGGAAGGCGGTGAGCAGTTCTTC.

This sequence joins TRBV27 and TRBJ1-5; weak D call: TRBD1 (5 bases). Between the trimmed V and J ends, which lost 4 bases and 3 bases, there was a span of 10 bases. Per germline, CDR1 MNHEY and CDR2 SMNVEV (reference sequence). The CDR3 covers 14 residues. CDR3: CASSSRQFNQPQHF. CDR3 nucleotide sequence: TGTGCCAGCAGTTCACGACAGTTCAATCAGCCCCAGCATTTT.

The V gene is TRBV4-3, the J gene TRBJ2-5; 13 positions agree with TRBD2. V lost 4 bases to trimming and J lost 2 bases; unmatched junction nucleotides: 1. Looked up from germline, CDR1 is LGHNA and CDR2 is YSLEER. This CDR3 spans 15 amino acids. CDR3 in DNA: TGCGCCAGCAGCCCACTAGCGGGGGGGCAAGAGACCCAGTACTTC. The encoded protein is CASSPLAGGQETQYF.

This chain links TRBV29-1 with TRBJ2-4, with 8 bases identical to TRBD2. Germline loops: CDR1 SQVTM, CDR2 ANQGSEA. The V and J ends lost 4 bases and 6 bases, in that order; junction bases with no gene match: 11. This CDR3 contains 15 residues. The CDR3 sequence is CSVGGSAGGGNIQYF. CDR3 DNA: TGCAGCGTTGGCGGATCGGCGGGGGGTGGAAACATTCAGTACTTC.

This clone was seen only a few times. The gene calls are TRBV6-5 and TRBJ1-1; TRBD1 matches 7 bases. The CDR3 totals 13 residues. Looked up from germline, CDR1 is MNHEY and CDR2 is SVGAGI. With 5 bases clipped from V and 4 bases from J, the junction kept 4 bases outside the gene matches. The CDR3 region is CASSPTGFTEAFF. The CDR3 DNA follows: TGTGCCAGCAGTCCGACAGGGTTCACTGAAGCTTTCTTT.

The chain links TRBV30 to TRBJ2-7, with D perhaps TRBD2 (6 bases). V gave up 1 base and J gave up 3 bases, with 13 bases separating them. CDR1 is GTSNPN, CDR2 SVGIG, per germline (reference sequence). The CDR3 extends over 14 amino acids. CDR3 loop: CAWSGGGTRYEQYF. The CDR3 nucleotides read TGTGCCTGGAGTGGCGGAGGGACTCGCTACGAGCAGTACTTC.

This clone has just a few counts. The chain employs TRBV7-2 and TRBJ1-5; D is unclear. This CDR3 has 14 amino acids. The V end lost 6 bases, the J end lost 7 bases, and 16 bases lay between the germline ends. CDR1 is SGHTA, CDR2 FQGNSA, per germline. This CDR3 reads CASSPRTGRQPQHF. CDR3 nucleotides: TGTGCCAGCAGTCCCCGAACCGGGAGGCAGCCCCAGCATTTT.

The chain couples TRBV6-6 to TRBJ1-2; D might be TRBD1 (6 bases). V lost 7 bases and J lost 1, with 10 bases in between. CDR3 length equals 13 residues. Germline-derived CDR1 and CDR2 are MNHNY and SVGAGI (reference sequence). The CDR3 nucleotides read TGTGCCAGCACCTTAGGGGGTAACTATGGCTACACCTTC. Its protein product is CASTLGGNYGYTF.

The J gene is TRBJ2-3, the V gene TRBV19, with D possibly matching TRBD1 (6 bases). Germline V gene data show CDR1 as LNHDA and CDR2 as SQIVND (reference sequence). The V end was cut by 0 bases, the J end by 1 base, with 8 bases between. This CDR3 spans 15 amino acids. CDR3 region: CASSIERQGTDTQYF. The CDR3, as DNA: TGTGCCAGTAGTATAGAAAGACAGGGCACAGATACGCAGTATTTT.

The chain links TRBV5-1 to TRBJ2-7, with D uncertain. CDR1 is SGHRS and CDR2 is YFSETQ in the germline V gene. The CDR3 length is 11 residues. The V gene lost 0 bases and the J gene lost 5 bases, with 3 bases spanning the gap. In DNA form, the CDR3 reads TGCGCCAGCAGCTTGGGGCACGAGCAGTACTTC. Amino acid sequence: CASSLGHEQYF.

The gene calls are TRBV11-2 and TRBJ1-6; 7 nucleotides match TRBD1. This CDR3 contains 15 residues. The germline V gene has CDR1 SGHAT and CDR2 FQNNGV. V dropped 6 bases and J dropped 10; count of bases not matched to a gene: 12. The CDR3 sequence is CASRPRTGEYSPLHF. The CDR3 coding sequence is TGTGCCAGCAGACCTAGGACAGGAGAGTACTCACCCCTCCACTTT.

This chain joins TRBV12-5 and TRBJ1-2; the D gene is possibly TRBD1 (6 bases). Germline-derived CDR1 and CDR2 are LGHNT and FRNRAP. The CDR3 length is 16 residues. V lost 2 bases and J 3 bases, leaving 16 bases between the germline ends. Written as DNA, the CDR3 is TGTGCTAGTGGTTTGATAACTAGGGGGATTTACTATGGCTACACCTTC. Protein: CASGLITRGIYYGYTF.

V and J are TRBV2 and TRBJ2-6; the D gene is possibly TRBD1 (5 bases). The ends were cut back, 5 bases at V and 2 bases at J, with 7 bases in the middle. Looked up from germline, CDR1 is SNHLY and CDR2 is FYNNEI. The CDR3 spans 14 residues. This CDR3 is CASSTGPGANVLTF. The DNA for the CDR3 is TGTGCCAGCAGTACAGGTCCTGGGGCCAACGTCCTGACTTTC.

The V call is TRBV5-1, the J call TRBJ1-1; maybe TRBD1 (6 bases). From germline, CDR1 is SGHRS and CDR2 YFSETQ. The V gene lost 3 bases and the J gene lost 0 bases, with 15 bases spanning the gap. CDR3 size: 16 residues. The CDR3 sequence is CASSYYMGAMNTEAFF. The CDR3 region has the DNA TGCGCCAGCAGCTACTATATGGGGGCGATGAACACTGAAGCTTTCTTT.

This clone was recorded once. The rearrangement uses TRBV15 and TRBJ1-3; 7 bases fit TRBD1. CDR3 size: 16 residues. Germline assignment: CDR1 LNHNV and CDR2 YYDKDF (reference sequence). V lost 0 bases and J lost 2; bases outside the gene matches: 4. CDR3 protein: CATSRDRQGAGNTIYF. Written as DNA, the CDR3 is TGTGCCACCAGCAGAGATCGGCAGGGGGCTGGAAACACCATATATTTT. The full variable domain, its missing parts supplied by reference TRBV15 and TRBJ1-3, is DAMVIQNPRYQVTQFGKPVTLSCSQTLNHNVMYWYQQKSSQAPKLLFHYYDKDFNNEADTPDNFQSRRPNTSFCFLDIRSPGLGDTAMYLCATSRDRQGAGNTIYFGEGSWLTVV.

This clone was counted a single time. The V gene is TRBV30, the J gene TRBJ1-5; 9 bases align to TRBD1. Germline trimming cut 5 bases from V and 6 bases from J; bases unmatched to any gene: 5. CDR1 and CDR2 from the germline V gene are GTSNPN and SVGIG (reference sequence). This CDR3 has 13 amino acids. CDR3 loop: CAWAGTGTQPQHF. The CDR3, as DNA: TGTGCCTGGGCCGGGACAGGGACTCAGCCCCAGCATTTT.

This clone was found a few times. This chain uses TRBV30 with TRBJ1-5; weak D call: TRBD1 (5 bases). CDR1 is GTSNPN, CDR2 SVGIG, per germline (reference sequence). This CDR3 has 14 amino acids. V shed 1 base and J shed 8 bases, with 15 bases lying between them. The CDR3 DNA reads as TGTGCCTGGAGTGAGAACAGGCCATTGAAGCCCCAGCATTTT. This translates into CAWSENRPLKPQHF.

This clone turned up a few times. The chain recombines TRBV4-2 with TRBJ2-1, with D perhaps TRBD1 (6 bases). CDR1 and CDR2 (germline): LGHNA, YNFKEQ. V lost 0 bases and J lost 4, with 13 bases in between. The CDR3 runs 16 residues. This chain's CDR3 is CASSQENGQGYNEQFF. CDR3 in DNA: TGTGCCAGCAGCCAAGAGAACGGCCAGGGGTACAATGAGCAGTTCTTC.

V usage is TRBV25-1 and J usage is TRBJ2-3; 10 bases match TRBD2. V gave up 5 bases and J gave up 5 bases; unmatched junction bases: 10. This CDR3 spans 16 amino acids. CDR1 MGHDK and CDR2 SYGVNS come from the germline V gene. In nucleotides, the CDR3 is TGTGCCAGCAGTTCCCTAGAAGCGGGGGGGCGAGATACGCAGTATTTT. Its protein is CASSSLEAGGRDTQYF.